The following is a TCR beta chain sequence with its context. Antigen specificity is unknown. Each sample came from a Caucasian adult donor living in Nashville, Tennessee. The data were taken from a study of shared clonotypes between healthy human individuals. Only in-frame clones appear in the TCRdb table, and some are missing; sequencing was by immunoSEQ multiplex PCR. Of 2 million to 2.5 million clones listed, 85% to 95% are singletons. Study-wide results and limits: For naive CD4 cells, 4.5% to 6.5% of clonotypes were shared across a few donors. The four-donor shared clonotypes exceeded non-shared clonotypes in generation probability, with non-shared ones scoring lower.

This TCR was sampled from a man aged 18 to 30 in good health. Some clones in this sample may be carry-over from other donors' samples. Sequenced: naive CD4+ T cells from PBMCs. Subset of the sample: CD45RA+ positively selected.

The CDR3, as DNA: TGTGCCAGCAGCCCAAAGGGTTACAATGAGCAGTTCTTC. This sequence encodes CASSPKGYNEQFF. The chain has TRBV7-3 and TRBJ2-1; D is uncertain. V lost 5 bases and J lost 4, with 9 bases in between. Germline loops: CDR1 SGHTA, CDR2 FQGTGA. This CDR3 is 13 amino acids long. The complete variable domain, with remaining parts taken from reference TRBV7-3 and TRBJ2-1, reads GAGVSQTPSNKVTEKGKYVELRCDPISGHTALYWYRQSLGQGPEFLIYFQGTGAADDSGLPNDRFFAVRPEGSVSTLKIQRTERGDSAVYLCASSPKGYNEQFFGPGTRLTVL.